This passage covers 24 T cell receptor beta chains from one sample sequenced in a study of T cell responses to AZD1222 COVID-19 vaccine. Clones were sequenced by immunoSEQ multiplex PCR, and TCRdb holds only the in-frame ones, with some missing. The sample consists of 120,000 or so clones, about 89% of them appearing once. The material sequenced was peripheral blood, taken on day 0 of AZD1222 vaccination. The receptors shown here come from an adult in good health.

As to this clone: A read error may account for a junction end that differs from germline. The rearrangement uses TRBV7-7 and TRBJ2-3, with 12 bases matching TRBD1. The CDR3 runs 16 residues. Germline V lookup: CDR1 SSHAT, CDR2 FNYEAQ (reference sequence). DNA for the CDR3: TGTGCTAGCAGCCCTGGGACAGGGGGCCGGGTAGATACGCAGTATTTT. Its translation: CASSPGTGGRVDTQYF.

As DNA, the CDR3 is TGTGCCACCAGCAGAGATGGGGGGGTCAATGAAAAACTGTTTTTT. This translates into CATSRDGGVNEKLFF. J is TRBJ1-4 and V is TRBV15, with TRBD1 as a possible D gene (5 bases). Trimming removed 0 bases at V and 5 bases at J, with 10 bases between. Per the germline V gene, CDR1 is LNHNV and CDR2 is YYDKDF (reference sequence). This CDR3 has 15 amino acids. Complete variable domain (other parts from reference TRBV15 and TRBJ1-4): DAMVIQNPRYQVTQFGKPVTLSCSQTLNHNVMYWYQQKSSQAPKLLFHYYDKDFNNEADTPDNFQSRRPNTSFCFLDIRSPGLGDTAMYLCATSRDGGVNEKLFFGSGTQLSVL.

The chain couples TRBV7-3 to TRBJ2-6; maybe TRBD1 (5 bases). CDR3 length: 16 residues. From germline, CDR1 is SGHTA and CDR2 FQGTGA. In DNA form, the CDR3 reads TGTGCTATAATCGACAGACCGAGCTCTGGGGCCAACGTCCTGACTTTC. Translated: CAIIDRPSSGANVLTF.

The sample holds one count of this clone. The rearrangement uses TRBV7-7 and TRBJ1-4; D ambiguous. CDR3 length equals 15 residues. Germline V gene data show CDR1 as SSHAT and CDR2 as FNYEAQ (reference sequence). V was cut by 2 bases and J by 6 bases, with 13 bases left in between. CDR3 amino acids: CASSLSLRADEKLFF. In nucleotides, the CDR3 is TGTGCCAGCAGCTTAAGTCTGAGGGCGGATGAAAAACTGTTTTTT.

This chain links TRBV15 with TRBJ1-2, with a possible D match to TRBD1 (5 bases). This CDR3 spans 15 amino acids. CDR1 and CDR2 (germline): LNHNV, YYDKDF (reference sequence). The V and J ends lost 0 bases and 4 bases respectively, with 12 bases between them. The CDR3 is CATSRDREGRYGYTF. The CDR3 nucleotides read TGTGCCACCAGCAGAGATCGGGAGGGGCGCTATGGCTACACCTTC.

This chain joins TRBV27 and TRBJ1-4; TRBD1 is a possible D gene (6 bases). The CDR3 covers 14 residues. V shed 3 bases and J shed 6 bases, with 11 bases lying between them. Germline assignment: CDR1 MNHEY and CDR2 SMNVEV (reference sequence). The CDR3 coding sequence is TGTGCCAGCAGTTTTCGACAGGCAGATGAAAAACTGTTTTTT. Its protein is CASSFRQADEKLFF.

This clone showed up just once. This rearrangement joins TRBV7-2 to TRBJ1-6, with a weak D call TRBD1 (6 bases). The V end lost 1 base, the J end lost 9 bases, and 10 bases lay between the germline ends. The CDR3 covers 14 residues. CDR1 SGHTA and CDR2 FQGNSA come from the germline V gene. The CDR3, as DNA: TGTGCCAGCAGCTTAGTACAGGGAAGTTCACCCCTCCACTTT. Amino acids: CASSLVQGSSPLHF.

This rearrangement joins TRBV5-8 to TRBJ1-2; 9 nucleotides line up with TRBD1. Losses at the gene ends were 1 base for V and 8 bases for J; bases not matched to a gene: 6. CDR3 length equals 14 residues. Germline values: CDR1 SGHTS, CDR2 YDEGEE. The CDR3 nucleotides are TGTGCCAGCAGCTTGAACCGACAGGGGGACGGCTACACCTTC. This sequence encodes CASSLNRQGDGYTF.

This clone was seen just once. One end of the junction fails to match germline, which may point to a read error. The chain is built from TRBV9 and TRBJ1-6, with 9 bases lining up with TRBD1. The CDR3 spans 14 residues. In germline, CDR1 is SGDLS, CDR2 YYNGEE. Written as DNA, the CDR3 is TGTGCCAGCAGCTTGACAGGGGGATATTCATCCCTCCACTTT. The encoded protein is CASSLTGGYSSLHF.

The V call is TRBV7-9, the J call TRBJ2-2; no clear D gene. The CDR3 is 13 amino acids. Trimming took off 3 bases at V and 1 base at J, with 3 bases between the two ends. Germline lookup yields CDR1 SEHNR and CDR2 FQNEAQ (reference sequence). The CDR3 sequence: CASSFRNTGELFF. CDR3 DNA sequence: TGTGCCAGCAGCTTCCGGAACACCGGGGAGCTGTTTTTT.

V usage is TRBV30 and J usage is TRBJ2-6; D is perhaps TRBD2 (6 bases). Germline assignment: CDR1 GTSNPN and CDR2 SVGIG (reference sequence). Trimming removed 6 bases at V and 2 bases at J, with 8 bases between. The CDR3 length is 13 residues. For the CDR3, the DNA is TGTGCCTGTGGAGGGGCTGGGGCCAACGTCCTGACTTTC. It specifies CACGGAGANVLTF.

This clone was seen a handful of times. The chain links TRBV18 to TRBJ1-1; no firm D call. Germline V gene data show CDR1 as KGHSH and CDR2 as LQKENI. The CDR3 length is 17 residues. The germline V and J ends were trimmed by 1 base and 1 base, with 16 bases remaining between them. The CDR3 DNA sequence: TGTGCCAGCTCACCACTGCTCGCGGGTTCGGGGAACACTGAAGCTTTCTTT. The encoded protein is CASSPLLAGSGNTEAFF.

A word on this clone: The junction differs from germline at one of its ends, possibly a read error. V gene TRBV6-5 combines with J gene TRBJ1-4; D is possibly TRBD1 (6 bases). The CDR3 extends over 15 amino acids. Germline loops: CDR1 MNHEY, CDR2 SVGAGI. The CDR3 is CASSDSGQLNEKLFF. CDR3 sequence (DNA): TGTGCCAGCAGTGACTCCGGACAGCTTAATGAAAAACTGTTTTTT.

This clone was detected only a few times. The CDR3 sequence: CASSRGRGDQPQHF. The CDR3 coding sequence is TGTGCCAGCAGTCGGGGCAGGGGCGATCAGCCCCAGCATTTT. The J gene is TRBJ1-5, the V gene TRBV6-2 or TRBV6-3, with D possibly TRBD1 on 6 matching bases. Trimming pared 5 bases from V and 5 bases from J, leaving 13 bases between. This CDR3 has 14 amino acids. The germline V gene has CDR1 MNHEY and CDR2 SVGEGT.

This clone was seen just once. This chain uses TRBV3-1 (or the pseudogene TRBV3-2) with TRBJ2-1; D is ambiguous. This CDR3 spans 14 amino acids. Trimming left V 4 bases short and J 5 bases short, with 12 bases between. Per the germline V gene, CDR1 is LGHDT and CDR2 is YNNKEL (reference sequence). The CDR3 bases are TGTGCCAGCAGCCCCACGCCTAAAAACAATGAGCAGTTCTTC. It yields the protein CASSPTPKNNEQFF.

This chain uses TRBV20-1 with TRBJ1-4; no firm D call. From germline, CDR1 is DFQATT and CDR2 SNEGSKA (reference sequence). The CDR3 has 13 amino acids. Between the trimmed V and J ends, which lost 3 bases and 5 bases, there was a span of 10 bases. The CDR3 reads CSASWRRNEKLFF. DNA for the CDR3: TGCAGTGCTAGTTGGAGACGCAATGAAAAACTGTTTTTT.

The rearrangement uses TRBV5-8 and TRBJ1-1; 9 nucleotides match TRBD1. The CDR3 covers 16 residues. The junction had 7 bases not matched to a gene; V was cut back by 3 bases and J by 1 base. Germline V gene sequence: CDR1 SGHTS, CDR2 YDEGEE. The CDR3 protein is CASSSWTGAGNTEAFF. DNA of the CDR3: TGTGCCAGCAGCTCGTGGACAGGGGCGGGGAACACTGAAGCTTTCTTT.

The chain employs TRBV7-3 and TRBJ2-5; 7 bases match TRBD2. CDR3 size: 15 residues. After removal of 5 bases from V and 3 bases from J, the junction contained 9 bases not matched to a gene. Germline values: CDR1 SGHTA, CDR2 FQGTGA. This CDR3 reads CASSTMGLAEETQYF. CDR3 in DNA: TGTGCCAGCAGCACAATGGGGCTAGCGGAAGAGACCCAGTACTTC.

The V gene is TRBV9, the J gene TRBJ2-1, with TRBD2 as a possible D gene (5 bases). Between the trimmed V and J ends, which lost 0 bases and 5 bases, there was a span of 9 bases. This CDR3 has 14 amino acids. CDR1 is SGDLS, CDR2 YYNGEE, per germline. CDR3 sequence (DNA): TGTGCCAGCAGCGTAGGTCAGCGGAACAATGAGCAGTTCTTC. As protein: CASSVGQRNNEQFF.

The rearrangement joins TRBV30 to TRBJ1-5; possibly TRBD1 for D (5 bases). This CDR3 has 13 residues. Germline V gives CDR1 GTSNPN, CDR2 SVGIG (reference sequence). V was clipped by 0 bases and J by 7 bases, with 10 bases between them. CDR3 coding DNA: TGTGCCTGGAGTGTAACGGGGGACCAGCCCCAGCATTTT. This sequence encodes CAWSVTGDQPQHF.

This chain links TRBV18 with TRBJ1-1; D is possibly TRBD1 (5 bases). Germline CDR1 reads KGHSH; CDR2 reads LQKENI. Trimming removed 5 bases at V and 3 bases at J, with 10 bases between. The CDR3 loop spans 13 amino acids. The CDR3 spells CASSYLGDTEAFF. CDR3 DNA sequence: TGTGCCAGCTCATACCTAGGGGACACTGAAGCTTTCTTT.

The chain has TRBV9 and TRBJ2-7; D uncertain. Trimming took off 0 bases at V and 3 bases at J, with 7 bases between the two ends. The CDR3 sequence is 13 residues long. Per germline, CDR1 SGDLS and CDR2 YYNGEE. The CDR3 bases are TGTGCCAGCAGCGTAGGGCAGAACTACGAGCAGTACTTC. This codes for CASSVGQNYEQYF.

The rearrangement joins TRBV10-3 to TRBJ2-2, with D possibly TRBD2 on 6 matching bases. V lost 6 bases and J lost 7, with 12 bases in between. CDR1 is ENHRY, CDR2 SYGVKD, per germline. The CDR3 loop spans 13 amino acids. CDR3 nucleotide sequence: TGTGCCATCAGCGTGGGAGGAGGCGGGGAGCTGTTTTTT. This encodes CAISVGGGGELFF.

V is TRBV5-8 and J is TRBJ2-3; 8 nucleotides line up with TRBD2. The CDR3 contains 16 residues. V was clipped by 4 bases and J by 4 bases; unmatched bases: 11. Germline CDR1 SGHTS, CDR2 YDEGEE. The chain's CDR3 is CASSPLPSGSPDTQYF. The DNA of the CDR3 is TGTGCCAGCAGCCCCCTCCCCAGCGGGAGCCCAGATACGCAGTATTTT. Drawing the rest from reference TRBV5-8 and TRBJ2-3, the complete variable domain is EAGVTQSPTHLIKTRGQQATLRCSPISGHTSVYWYQQALGLGLQFLLWYDEGEERNRGNFPPRFSGRQFPNYSSELNVNALELEDSALYLCASSPLPSGSPDTQYFGPGTRLTVL.